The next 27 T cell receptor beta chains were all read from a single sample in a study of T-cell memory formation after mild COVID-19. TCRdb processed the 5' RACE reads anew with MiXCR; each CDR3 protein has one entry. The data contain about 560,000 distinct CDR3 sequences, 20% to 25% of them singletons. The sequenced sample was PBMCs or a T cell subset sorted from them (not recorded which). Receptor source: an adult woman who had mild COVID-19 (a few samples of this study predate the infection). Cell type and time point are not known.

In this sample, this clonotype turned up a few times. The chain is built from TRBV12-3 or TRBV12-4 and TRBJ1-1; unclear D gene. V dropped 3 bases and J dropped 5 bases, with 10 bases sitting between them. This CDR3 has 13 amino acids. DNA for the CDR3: TGTGCCAGCAGTTTTGTCGAGGTAACTGAAGCTTTCTTT. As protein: CASSFVEVTEAFF.

CDR3 protein: CASSREREGTDTQYF. CDR3 bases: TGTGCCAGCAGTCGGGAGCGGGAGGGTACAGATACGCAGTATTTT. The chain joins TRBV2 to TRBJ2-3; TRBD2 agrees at 10 bases. V gave up 5 bases and J gave up 3 bases; unmatched junction bases: 5. The CDR3 length is 15 residues. CDR1 SNHLY and CDR2 FYNNEI come from the germline V gene.

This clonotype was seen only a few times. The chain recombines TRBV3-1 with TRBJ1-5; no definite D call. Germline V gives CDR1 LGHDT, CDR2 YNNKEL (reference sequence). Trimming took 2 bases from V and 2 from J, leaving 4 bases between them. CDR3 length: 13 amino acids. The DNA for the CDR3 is TGTGCCAGCAGCCAATTAGGCAATCAGCCCCAGCATTTT. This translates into CASSQLGNQPQHF.

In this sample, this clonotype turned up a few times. In nucleotides, the CDR3 is TGTGCCATCAGTGGCGCTGGGAAGCTCTACGAGCAGTACTTC. As protein: CAISGAGKLYEQYF. The rearrangement joins TRBV10-3 to TRBJ2-7; D unresolved. CDR3 size: 14 residues. Germline values: CDR1 ENHRY, CDR2 SYGVKD. V was shortened by 4 bases and J by 3 bases, with 13 bases between the two germline ends.

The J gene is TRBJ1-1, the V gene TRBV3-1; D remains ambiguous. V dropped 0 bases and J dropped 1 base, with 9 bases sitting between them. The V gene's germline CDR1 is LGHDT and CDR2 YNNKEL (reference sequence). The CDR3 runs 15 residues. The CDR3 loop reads CASSQDLFRNTEAFF. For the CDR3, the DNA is TGTGCCAGCAGCCAAGATTTATTCAGGAACACTGAAGCTTTCTTT.

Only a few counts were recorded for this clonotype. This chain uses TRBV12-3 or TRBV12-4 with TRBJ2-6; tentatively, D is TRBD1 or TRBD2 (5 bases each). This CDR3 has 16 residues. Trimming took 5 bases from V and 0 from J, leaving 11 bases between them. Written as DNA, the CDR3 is TGTGCCAGCAGTACCGGGACGGCCTCTGGGGCCAACGTCCTGACTTTC. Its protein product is CASSTGTASGANVLTF.

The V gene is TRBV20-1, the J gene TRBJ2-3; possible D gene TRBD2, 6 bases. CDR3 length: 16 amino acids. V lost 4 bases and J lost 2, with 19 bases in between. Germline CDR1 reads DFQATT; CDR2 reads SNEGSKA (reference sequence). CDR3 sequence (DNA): TGCAGTGCTACCCTCGGGGGACTGGGAGCCACAGATACGCAGTATTTT. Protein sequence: CSATLGGLGATDTQYF.

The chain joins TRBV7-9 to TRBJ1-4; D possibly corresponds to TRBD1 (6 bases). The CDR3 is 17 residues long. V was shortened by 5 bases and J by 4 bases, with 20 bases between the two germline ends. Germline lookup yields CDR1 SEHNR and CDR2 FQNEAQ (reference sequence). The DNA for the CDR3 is TGTGCCAGCAGCCCACTCGGACAGTATAGGGATAATGAAAAACTGTTTTTT. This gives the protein CASSPLGQYRDNEKLFF.

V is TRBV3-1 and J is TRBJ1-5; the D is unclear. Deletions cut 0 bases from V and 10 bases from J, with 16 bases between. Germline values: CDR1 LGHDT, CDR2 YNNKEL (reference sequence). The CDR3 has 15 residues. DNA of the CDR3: TGTGCCAGCAGCCAAGATAGGTCTGGTGGCGGCCCCCAGCATTTT. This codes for CASSQDRSGGGPQHF.

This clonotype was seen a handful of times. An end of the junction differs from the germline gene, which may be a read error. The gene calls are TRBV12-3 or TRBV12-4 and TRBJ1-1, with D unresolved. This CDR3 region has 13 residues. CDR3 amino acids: CASSPWKNSEAFF. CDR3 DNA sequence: TGTGCCAGCAGTCCCTGGAAGAACAGTGAAGCTTTCTTT.

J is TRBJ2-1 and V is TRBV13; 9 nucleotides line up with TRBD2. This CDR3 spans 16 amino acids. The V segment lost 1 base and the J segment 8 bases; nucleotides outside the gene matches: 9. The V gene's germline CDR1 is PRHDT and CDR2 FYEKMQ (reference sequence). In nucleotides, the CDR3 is TGTGCCAGCAGCTTAGTGGTGGCGGGGGGGCCCGATGAGCAGTTCTTC. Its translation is CASSLVVAGGPDEQFF.

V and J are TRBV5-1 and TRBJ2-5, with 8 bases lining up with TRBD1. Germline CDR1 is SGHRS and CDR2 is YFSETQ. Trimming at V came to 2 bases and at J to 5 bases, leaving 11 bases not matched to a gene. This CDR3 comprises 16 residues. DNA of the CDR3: TGCGCCAGCAGCTTCGCGGCAGGGGGCGTCTTGGAGACCCAGTACTTC. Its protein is CASSFAAGGVLETQYF. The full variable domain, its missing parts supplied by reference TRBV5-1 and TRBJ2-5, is KAGVTQTPRYLIKTRGQQVTLSCSPISGHRSVSWYQQTPGQGLQFLFEYFSETQRNKGNFPGRFSGRQFSNSRSEMNVSTLELGDSALYLCASSFAAGGVLETQYFGPGTRLLVL.

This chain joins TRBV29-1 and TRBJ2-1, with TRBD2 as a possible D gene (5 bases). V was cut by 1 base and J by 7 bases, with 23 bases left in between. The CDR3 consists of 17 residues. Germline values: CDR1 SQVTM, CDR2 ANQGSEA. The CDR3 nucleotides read TGCAGCGTTGAAGGTCGTTCGGGATTGGGGTTTGGAAATGAGCAGTTCTTC. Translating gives CSVEGRSGLGFGNEQFF.

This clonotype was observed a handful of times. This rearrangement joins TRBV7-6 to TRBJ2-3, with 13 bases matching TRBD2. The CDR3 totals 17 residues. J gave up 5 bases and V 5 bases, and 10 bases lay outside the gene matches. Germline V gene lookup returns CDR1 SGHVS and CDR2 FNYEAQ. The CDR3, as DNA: TGTGCCAGCAGCACGGGACTAGCGGGGCCGGTGGGAGATACGCAGTATTTT. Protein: CASSTGLAGPVGDTQYF.

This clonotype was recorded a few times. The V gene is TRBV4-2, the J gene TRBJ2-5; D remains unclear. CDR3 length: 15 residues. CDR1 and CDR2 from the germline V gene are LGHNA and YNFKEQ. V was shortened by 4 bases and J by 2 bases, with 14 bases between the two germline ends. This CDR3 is CASSPDVGSQETQYF. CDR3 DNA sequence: TGTGCCAGCAGCCCGGACGTGGGTTCGCAAGAGACCCAGTACTTC.

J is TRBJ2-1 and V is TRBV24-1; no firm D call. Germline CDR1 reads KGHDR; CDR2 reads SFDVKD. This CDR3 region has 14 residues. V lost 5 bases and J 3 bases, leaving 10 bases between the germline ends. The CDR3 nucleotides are TGTGCCACCAGTGGACAAGGGTACTACAATGAGCAGTTCTTC. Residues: CATSGQGYYNEQFF.

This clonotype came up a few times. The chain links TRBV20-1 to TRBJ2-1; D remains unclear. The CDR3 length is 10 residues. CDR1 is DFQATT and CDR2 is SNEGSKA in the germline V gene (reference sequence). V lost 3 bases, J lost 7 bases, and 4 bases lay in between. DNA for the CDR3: TGCAGTGCTAGTCAGAATGAGCAGTTCTTC. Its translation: CSASQNEQFF.

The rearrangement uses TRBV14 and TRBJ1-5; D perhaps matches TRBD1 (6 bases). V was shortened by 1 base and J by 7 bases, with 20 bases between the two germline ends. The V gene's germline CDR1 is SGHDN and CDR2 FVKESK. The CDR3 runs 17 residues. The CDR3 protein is CASSQVLTSGQTQPQHF. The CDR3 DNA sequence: TGTGCCAGCAGCCAAGTCCTTACCTCGGGACAAACCCAGCCCCAGCATTTT.

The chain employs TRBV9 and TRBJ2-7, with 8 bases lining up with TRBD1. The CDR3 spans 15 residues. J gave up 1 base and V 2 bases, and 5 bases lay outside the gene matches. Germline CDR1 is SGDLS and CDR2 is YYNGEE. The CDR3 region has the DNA TGTGCCAGCAGCGTTACAGGGGGTGGGTCCTACGAGCAGTACTTC. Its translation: CASSVTGGGSYEQYF.

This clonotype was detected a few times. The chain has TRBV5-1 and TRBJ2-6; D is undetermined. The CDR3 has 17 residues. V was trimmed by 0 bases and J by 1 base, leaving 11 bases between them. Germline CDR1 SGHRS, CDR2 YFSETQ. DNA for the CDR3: TGCGCCAGCAGCTTGGCCACAGCCGCTTCTGGGGCCAACGTCCTGACTTTC. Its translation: CASSLATAASGANVLTF.

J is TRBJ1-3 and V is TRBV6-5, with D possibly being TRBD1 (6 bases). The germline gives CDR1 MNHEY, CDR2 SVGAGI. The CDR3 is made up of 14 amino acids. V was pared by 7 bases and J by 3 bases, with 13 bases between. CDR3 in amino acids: CASISRRGGNTIYF. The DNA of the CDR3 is TGTGCCAGCATCTCCCGCAGGGGTGGAAACACCATATATTTT.

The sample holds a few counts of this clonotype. The CDR3 nucleotides are TGCAGCGTTGAAACAATCCCAGGTTCACCCCTCCACTTT. Amino acids: CSVETIPGSPLHF. The V call is TRBV29-1, the J call TRBJ1-6; D not resolved. V was cut by 2 bases and J by 9 bases, with 11 bases left in between. Germline CDR1 SQVTM, CDR2 ANQGSEA. The CDR3 is made up of 13 amino acids.

CDR3 sequence: CASSTPTDIANTGELFF. Here the CDR3 DNA reads TGTGCCAGCAGCACCCCGACTGATATCGCGAACACCGGGGAGCTGTTTTTT. This chain joins TRBV11-3 and TRBJ2-2, with D hard to call. CDR1 and CDR2 (germline): SGHNT, YENEEA. V lost 5 bases and J 0 bases, leaving 16 bases between the germline ends. The CDR3 extends over 17 amino acids.

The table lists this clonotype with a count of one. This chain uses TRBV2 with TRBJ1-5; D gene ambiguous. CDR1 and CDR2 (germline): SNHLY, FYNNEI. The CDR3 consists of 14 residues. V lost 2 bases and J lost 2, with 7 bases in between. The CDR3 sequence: CASSEFVGNQPQHF. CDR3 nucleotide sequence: TGTGCCAGCAGTGAATTCGTGGGCAATCAGCCCCAGCATTTT.

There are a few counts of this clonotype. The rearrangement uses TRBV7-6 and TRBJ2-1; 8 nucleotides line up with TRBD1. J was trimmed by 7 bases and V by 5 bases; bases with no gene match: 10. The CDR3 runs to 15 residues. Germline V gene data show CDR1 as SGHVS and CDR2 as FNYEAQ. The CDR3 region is CASSGYSTGANEQFF. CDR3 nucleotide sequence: TGTGCCAGCAGCGGTTATTCGACAGGGGCGAATGAGCAGTTCTTC.

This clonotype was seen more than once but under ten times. The CDR3 DNA sequence: TGTGCCAGCAGTTACGGCAGATTTTCCTACGAGCAGTACTTC. It yields the protein CASSYGRFSYEQYF. The gene calls are TRBV6-5 and TRBJ2-7; no definite D call. The germline CDR1 and CDR2 sequences are MNHEY and SVGAGI. This CDR3 spans 14 amino acids. Trimming removed 2 bases at V and 1 base at J, with 9 bases between.

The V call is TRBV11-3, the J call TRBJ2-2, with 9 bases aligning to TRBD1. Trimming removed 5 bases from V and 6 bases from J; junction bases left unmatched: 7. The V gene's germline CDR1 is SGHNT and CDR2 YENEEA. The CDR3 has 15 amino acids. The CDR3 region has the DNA TGTGCCAGCAGCGGGGGACAGGGATTGGCCGGGGAGCTGTTTTTT. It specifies CASSGGQGLAGELFF.